The present T cell receptor beta chain was sequenced within a study of cytomegalovirus exposure and HLA in healthy donors. The assay was immunoSEQ multiplex PCR, and TCRdb's table has in-frame clones only and misses some. Of approximately 160,000 clones listed, around 90% are singletons. The germline V gene has CDR1 LGHNA and CDR2 YNFKEQ. V gave up 0 bases and J gave up 5 bases; unmatched junction bases: 7. The CDR3 covers 16 residues. The chain combines TRBV4-2 with TRBJ2-5; 9 bases map to TRBD2. Sequencing was performed on PBMCs. This receptor was identified in a woman aged 18-29 years in good health and CMV-seropositive. The CDR3 loop is CASSQEFSGSGETQYF. Written as DNA, the CDR3 is TGTGCCAGCAGCCAAGAATTTAGCGGGAGTGGTGAGACCCAGTACTTC.